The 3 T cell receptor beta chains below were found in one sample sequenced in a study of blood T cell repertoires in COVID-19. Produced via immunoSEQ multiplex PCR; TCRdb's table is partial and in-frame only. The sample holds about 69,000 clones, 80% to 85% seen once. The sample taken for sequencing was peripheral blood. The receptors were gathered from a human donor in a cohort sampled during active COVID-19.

The CDR3 reads CASSQYSGANVLTF. As DNA, the CDR3 is TGTGCCAGCAGCCAATACTCTGGGGCCAACGTCCTGACTTTC. The V and J genes are TRBV4-2 and TRBJ2-6; D not certain. The CDR3 is 14 amino acids. With 2 bases removed from V and 0 bases from J, the gap between germline ends came to 2 bases. Germline V gene lookup returns CDR1 LGHNA and CDR2 YNFKEQ.

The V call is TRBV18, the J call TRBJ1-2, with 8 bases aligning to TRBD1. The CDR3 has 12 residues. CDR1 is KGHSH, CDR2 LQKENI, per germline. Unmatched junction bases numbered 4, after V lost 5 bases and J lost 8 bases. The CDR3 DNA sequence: TGTGCCAGCTCAAGACAGGGGCAGGGCTACACCTTC. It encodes CASSRQGQGYTF.

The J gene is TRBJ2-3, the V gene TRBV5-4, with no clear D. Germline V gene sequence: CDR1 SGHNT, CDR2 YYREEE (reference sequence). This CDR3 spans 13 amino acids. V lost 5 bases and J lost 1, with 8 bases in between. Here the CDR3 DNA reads TGTGCCAGCAGGTCTCCCGGCACAGATACGCAGTATTTT. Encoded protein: CASRSPGTDTQYF.